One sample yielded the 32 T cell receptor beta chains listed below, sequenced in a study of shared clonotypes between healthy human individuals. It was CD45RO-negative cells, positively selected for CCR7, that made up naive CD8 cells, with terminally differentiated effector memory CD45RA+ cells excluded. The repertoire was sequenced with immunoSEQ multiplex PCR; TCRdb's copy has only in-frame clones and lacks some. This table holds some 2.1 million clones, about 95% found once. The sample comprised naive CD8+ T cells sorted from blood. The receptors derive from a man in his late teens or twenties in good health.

This CDR3 is CASSLQEVAEAFF. The CDR3 nucleotides are TGTGCCAGCAGCTTACAGGAAGTCGCTGAAGCTTTCTTT. The chain combines TRBV5-5 with TRBJ1-1, with TRBD1 as a possible D gene (5 bases). The germline gives CDR1 SGHKS, CDR2 YYEKEE (reference sequence). V lost 2 bases, J lost 6 bases, and 11 bases lay in between. The CDR3 is 13 amino acids.

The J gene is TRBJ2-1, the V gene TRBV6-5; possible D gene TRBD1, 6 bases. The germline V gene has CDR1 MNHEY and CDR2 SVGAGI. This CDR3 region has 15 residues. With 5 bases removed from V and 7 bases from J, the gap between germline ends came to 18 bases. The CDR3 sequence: CASSPLLQGRNEQFF. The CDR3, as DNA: TGTGCCAGCAGTCCGTTATTACAGGGAAGGAATGAGCAGTTCTTC.

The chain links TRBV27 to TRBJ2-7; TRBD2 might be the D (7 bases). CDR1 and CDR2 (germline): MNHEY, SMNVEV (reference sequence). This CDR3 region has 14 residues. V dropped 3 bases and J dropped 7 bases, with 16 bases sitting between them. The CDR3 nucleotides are TGTGCCAGCAGTTTGGGGTCCGGGGGGCCTGAGCAGTACTTC. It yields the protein CASSLGSGGPEQYF.

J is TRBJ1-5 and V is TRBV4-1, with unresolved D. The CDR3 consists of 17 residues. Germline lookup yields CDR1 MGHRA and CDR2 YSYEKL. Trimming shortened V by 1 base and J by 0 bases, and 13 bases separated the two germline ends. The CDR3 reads CASSQVWDGNSNQPQHF. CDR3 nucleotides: TGCGCCAGCAGCCAAGTTTGGGATGGGAATAGCAATCAGCCCCAGCATTTT.

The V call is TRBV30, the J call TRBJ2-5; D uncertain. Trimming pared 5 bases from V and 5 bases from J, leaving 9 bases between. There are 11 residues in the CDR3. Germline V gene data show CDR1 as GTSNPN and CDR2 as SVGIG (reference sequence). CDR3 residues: CAWAATETQYF. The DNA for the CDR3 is TGTGCCTGGGCCGCCACGGAGACCCAGTACTTC.

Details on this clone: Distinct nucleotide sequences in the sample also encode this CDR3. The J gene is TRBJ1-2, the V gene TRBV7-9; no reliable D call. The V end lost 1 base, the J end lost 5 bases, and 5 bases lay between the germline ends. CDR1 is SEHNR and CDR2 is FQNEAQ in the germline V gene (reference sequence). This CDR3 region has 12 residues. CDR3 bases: TGTGCCAGCAGCTTAGGAGGATATGGCTACACCTTC. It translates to CASSLGGYGYTF.

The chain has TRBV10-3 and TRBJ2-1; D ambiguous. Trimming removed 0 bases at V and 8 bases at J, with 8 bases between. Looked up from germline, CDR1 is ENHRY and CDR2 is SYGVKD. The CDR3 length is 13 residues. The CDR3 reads CAISESMGDEQFF. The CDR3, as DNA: TGTGCCATCAGTGAGTCGATGGGTGATGAGCAGTTCTTC.

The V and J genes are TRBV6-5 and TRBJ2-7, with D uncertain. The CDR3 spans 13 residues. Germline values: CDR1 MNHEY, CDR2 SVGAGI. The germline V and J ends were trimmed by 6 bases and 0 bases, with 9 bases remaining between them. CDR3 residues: CASSSLSSYEQYF. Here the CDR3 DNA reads TGTGCCAGCAGCTCCCTGAGCTCCTACGAGCAGTACTTC.

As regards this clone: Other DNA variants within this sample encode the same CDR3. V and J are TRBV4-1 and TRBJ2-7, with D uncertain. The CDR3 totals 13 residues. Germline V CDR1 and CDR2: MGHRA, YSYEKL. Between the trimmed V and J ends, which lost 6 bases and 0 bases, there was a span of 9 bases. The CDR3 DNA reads TGCGCCAGCAGTCTGAAAAGCTCCTACGAGCAGTACTTC. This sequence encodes CASSLKSSYEQYF.

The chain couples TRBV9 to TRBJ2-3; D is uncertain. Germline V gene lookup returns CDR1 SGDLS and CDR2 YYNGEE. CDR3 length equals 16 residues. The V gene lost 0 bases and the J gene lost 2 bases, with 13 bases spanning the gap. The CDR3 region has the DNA TGTGCCAGCAGCGTAGAAGTAGCCGTTAACACAGATACGCAGTATTTT. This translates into CASSVEVAVNTDTQYF.

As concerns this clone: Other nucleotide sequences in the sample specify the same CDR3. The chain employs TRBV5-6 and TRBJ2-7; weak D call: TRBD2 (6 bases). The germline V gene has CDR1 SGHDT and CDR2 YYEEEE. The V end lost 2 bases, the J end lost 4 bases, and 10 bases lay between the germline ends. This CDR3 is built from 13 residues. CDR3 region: CASSFGTAYEQYF. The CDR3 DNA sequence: TGTGCCAGCAGCTTCGGGACTGCTTACGAGCAGTACTTC.

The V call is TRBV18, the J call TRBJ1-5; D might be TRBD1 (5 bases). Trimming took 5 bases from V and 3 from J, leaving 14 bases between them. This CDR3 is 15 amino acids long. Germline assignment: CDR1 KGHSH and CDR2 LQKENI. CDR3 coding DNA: TGTGCCAGCTCAGAGGGATTAGGGGTCAATCAGCCCCAGCATTTT. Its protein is CASSEGLGVNQPQHF.

The CDR3 loop reads CASSHTSATVLNEQFF. CDR3 coding DNA: TGTGCCAGCAGTCACACGTCCGCCACGGTCCTGAATGAGCAGTTCTTC. This rearrangement joins TRBV2 to TRBJ2-1, with D unresolved. Germline-derived CDR1 and CDR2 are SNHLY and FYNNEI. V dropped 5 bases and J dropped 7 bases, with 21 bases sitting between them. This CDR3 region has 16 residues.

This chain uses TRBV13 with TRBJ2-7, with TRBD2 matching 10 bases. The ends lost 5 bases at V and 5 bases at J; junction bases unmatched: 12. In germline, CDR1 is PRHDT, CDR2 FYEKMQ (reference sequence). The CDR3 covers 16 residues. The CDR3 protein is CASSLRASGSSNEQYF. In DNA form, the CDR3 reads TGTGCCAGCAGCCTTAGGGCTAGCGGGAGTTCTAACGAGCAGTACTTC.

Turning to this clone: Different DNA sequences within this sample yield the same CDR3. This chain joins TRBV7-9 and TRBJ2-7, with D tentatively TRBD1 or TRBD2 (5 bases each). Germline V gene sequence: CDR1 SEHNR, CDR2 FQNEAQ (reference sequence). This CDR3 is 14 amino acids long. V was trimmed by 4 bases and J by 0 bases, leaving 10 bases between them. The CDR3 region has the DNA TGTGCCAGCAGCTCCGGGGCTAGCTCCTACGAGCAGTACTTC. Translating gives CASSSGASSYEQYF. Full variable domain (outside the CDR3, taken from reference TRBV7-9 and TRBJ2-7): DTGVSQNPRHKITKRGQNVTFRCDPISEHNRLYWYRQTLGQGPEFLTYFQNEAQLEKSRLLSDRFSAERPKGSFSTLEIQRTEQGDSAMYLCASSSGASSYEQYFGPGTRLTVT.

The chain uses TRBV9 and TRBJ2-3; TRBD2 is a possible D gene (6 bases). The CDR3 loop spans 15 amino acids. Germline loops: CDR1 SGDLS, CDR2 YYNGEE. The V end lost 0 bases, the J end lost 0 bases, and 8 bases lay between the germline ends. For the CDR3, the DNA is TGTGCCAGCAGCGTAGCTCGGGGGAGCACAGATACGCAGTATTTT. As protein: CASSVARGSTDTQYF.

CDR3 coding DNA: TGCGCCAGCAGACCCGAGGGACAGGCTCTCTATGGCTACACCTTC. It yields the protein CASRPEGQALYGYTF. The chain uses TRBV5-1 and TRBJ1-2; TRBD1 matches 8 bases. The CDR3 covers 15 residues. The trim removed 5 bases at V and 4 bases at J, leaving 10 bases unmatched. Germline V gene sequence: CDR1 SGHRS, CDR2 YFSETQ.

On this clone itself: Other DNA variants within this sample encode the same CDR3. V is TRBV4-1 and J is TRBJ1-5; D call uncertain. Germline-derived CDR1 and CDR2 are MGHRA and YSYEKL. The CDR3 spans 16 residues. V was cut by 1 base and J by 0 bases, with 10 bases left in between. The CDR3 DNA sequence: TGCGCCAGCAGCCAAGTTGGAGGCTATAGCAATCAGCCCCAGCATTTT. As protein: CASSQVGGYSNQPQHF.

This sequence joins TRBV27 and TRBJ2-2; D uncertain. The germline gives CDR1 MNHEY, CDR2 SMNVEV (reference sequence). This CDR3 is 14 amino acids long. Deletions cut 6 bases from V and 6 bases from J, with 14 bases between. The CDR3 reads CASRPESRAGELFF. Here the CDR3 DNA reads TGTGCCAGCAGACCGGAATCCCGTGCCGGGGAGCTGTTTTTT.

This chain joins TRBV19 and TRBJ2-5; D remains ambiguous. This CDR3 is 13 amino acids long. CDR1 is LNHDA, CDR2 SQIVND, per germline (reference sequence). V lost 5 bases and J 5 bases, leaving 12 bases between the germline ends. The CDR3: CASSELWAETQYF. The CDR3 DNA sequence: TGTGCCAGTAGTGAACTATGGGCGGAGACCCAGTACTTC.

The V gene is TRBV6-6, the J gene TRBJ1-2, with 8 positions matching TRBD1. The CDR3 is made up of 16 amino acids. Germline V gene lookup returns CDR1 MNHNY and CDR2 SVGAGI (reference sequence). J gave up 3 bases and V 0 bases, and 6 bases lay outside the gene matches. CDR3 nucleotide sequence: TGTGCCAGCAGTTACTCGAGGCAGGGGGCTGACTATGGCTACACCTTC. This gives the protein CASSYSRQGADYGYTF.

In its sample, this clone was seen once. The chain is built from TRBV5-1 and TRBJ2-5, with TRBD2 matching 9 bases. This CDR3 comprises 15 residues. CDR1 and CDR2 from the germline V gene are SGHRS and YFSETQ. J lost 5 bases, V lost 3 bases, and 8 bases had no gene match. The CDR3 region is CASSSDSGGGETQYF. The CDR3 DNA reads TGCGCCAGCAGCTCAGATAGCGGGGGAGGTGAGACCCAGTACTTC.

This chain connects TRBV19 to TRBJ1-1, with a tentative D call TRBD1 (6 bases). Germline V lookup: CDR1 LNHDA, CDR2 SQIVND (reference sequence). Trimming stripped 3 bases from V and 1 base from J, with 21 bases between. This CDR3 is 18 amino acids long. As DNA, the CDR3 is TGTGCCAGTAGTATCCAAGGGGGATCCTACCTACAGAACACTGAAGCTTTCTTT. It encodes CASSIQGGSYLQNTEAFF.

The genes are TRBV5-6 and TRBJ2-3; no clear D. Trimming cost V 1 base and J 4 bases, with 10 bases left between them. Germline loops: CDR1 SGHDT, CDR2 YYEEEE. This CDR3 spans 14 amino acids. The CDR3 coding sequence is TGTGCCAGCAGCTTGCCCTCGGGCGCAGATACGCAGTATTTT. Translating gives CASSLPSGADTQYF. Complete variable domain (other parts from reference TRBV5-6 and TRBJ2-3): DAGVTQSPTHLIKTRGQQVTLRCSPKSGHDTVSWYQQALGQGPQFIFQYYEEEERQRGNFPDRFSGHQFPNYSSELNVNALLLGDSALYLCASSLPSGADTQYFGPGTRLTVL.

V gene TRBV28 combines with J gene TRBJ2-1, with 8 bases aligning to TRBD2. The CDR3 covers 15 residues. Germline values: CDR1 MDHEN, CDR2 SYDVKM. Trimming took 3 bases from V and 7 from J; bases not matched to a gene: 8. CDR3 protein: CASSFASGPKNEQFF. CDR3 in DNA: TGTGCCAGCAGTTTTGCTAGCGGGCCTAAGAATGAGCAGTTCTTC.

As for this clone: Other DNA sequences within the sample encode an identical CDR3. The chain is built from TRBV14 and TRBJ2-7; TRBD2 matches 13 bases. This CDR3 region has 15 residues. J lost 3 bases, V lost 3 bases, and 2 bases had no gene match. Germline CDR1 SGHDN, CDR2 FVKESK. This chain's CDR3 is CASSQGLAGLYEQYF. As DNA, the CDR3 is TGTGCCAGCAGCCAGGGACTAGCGGGACTCTACGAGCAGTACTTC. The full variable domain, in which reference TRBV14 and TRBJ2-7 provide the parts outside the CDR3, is EAGVTQFPSHSVIEKGQTVTLRCDPISGHDNLYWYRRVMGKEIKFLLHFVKESKQDESGMPNNRFLAERTGGTYSTLKVQPAELEDSGVYFCASSQGLAGLYEQYFGPGTRLTVT.

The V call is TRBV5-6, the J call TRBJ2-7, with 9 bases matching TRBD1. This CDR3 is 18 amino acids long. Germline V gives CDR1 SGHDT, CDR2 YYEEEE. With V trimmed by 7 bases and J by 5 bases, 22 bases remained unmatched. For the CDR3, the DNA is TGTGCCAGCGGTCAAGATGGGGTTACAGGGGGCGAATGGGACGAGCAGTACTTC. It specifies CASGQDGVTGGEWDEQYF.

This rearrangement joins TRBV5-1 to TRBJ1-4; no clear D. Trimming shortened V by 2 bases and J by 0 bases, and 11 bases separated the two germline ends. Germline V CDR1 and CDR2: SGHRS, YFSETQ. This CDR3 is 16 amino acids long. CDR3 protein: CASSFPSGSTNEKLFF. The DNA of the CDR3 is TGCGCCAGCAGCTTCCCCAGTGGATCAACTAATGAAAAACTGTTTTTT.

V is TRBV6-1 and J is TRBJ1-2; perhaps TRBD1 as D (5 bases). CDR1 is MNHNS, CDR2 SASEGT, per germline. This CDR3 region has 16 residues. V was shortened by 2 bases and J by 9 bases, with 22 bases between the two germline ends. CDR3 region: CASSESRLRGEDRYTF. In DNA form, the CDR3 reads TGTGCCAGCAGTGAAAGCCGATTAAGGGGAGAGGACCGCTACACCTTC.

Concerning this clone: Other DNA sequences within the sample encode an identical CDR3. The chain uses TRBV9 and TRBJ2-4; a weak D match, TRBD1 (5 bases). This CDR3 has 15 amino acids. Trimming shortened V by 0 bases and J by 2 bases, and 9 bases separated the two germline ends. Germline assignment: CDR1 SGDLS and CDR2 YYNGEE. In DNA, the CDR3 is TGTGCCAGCAGCGTAGGTTCAGGGCCCAAAAACATTCAGTACTTC. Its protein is CASSVGSGPKNIQYF.

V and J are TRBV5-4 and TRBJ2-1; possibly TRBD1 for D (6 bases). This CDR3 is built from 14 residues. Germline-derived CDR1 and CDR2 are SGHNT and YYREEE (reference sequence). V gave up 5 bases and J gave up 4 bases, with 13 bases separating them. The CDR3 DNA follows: TGTGCCAGCAGTTTCAGGGGTGGTTACAATGAGCAGTTCTTC. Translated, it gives CASSFRGGYNEQFF.

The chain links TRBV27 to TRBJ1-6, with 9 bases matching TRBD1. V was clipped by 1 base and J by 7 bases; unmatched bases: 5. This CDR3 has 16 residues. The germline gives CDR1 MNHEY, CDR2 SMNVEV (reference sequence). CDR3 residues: CASSLYTGGPNSPLHF. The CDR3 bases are TGTGCCAGCAGTTTATACACAGGGGGCCCCAATTCACCCCTCCACTTT.